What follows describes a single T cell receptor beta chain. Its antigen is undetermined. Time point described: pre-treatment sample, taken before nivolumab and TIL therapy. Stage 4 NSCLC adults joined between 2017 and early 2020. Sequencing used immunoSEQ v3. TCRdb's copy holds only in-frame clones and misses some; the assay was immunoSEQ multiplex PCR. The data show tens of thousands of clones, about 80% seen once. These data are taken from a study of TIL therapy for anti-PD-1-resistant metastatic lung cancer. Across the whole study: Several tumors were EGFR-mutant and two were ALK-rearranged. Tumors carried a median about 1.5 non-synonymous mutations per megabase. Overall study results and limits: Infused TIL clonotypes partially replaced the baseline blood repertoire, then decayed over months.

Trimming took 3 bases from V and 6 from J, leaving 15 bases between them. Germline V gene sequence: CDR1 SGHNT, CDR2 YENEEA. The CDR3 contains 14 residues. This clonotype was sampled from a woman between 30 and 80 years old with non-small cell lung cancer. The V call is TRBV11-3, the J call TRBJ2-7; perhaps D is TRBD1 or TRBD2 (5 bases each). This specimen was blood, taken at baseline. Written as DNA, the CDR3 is TGTGCCAGCAGCTTTACGGGGCTCGGCGGCGAGCAGTACTTC. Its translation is CASSFTGLGGEQYF.